The next 19 T cell receptor beta chains were all read from a single sample in a study of shared clonotypes between healthy human individuals. Clones were sequenced by immunoSEQ multiplex PCR, and TCRdb holds only the in-frame ones, with some missing. The data hold 150,000 to 200,000 clones, with roughly 70% observed a single time. What was sequenced was memory CD4+ T cells sorted from blood. The subset here: CD45RA-negative fraction. Every receptor here comes from a man younger than 45 in good health.

V and J are TRBV28 and TRBJ1-2, with a weak D call TRBD1 (5 bases). The length of the CDR3 is 13 residues. V was shortened by 5 bases and J by 4 bases, with 11 bases between the two germline ends. Germline V lookup: CDR1 MDHEN, CDR2 SYDVKM. The CDR3 region has the DNA TGTGCCAGCAGTCCGGGGGGTTTCTATGGCTACACCTTC. It yields the protein CASSPGGFYGYTF.

The table lists this clone with a few counts. The chain carries TRBV6-5 and TRBJ2-1, with D uncertain. Germline V gene lookup returns CDR1 MNHEY and CDR2 SVGAGI. The CDR3 covers 13 residues. V was cut by 6 bases and J by 10 bases, with 16 bases left in between. CDR3 residues: CASSSIPRREQFF. The CDR3 DNA is TGTGCCAGCAGCTCCATACCTAGACGAGAGCAGTTCTTC.

The rearrangement links TRBV11-2 to TRBJ2-1; D is perhaps TRBD2 (6 bases). Germline CDR1 SGHAT, CDR2 FQNNGV. V lost 8 bases to trimming and J lost 0 bases, with 11 bases between them. The CDR3 runs 14 residues. The CDR3 nucleotides read TGTGCCAGCCCGGGAGACGACTCCTACAATGAGCAGTTCTTC. This codes for CASPGDDSYNEQFF. The full variable domain, with the rest looked up from reference TRBV11-2 and TRBJ2-1, is EAGVAQSPRYKIIEKRQSVAFWCNPISGHATLYWYQQILGQGPKLLIQFQNNGVVDDSQLPKDRFSAERLKGVDSTLKIQPAKLEDSAVYLCASPGDDSYNEQFFGPGTRLTVL.

The table lists this clone with a few counts. V is TRBV18 and J is TRBJ2-1, with 11 bases fitting TRBD2. This CDR3 spans 17 amino acids. The V gene end was trimmed by 1 base and the J gene end by 5 bases; junction bases not matched to a gene: 7. Germline loops: CDR1 KGHSH, CDR2 LQKENI. CDR3 sequence reads: CASSPRPGTSGHNEQFF. DNA for the CDR3: TGTGCCAGCTCACCACGACCCGGGACTAGCGGACACAATGAGCAGTTCTTC. Complete variable domain (other parts from reference TRBV18 and TRBJ2-1): NAGVMQNPRHLVRRRGQEARLRCSPMKGHSHVYWYRQLPEEGLKFMVYLQKENIIDESGMPKERFSAEFPKEGPSILRIQQVVRGDSAAYFCASSPRPGTSGHNEQFFGPGTRLTVL.

The rearrangement joins TRBV28 to TRBJ1-1; D is possibly TRBD1 (5 bases). This CDR3 spans 14 amino acids. Germline V gene sequence: CDR1 MDHEN, CDR2 SYDVKM. V was shortened by 3 bases and J by 5 bases, with 13 bases between the two germline ends. CDR3 DNA sequence: TGTGCCAGCAGTTTGATTACAGGAGGAACTGAAGCTTTCTTT. As protein: CASSLITGGTEAFF.

This chain uses TRBV5-1 with TRBJ2-7; TRBD1 is a possible D gene (5 bases). Per germline, CDR1 SGHRS and CDR2 YFSETQ. The CDR3 has 14 amino acids. The V end was cut by 1 base, the J end by 3 bases, with 11 bases between. CDR3 coding DNA: TGCGCCAGCAGCTTGCAACACGACAGCTACGAGCAGTACTTC. It translates to CASSLQHDSYEQYF.

This chain joins TRBV11-2 and TRBJ2-5, with unresolved D. The germline V gene has CDR1 SGHAT and CDR2 FQNNGV. The CDR3 is 16 amino acids. The V end lost 6 bases, the J end lost 3 bases, and 20 bases lay between the germline ends. DNA of the CDR3: TGTGCCAGCAGGAATATCGGGCACCGCCGAGAAGAGACCCAGTACTTC. It specifies CASRNIGHRREETQYF. Drawing the rest from reference TRBV11-2 and TRBJ2-5, the complete variable domain is EAGVAQSPRYKIIEKRQSVAFWCNPISGHATLYWYQQILGQGPKLLIQFQNNGVVDDSQLPKDRFSAERLKGVDSTLKIQPAKLEDSAVYLCASRNIGHRREETQYFGPGTRLLVL.

J is TRBJ2-2 and V is TRBV5-4; D is possibly TRBD2 (5 bases). Trimming stripped 0 bases from V and 4 bases from J, with 10 bases between. CDR1 SGHNT and CDR2 YYREEE come from the germline V gene (reference sequence). This CDR3 region has 15 residues. CDR3 sequence: CASSLGGRGTGELFF. The CDR3 DNA reads as TGTGCCAGCAGCTTGGGAGGGAGAGGCACCGGGGAGCTGTTTTTT.

The chain recombines TRBV2 with TRBJ2-5; D may be TRBD1 (6 bases). V lost 10 bases and J 2 bases, leaving 20 bases between the germline ends. This CDR3 contains 15 residues. The germline CDR1 and CDR2 sequences are SNHLY and FYNNEI. The CDR3 DNA is TGTGCCACCGCTGGGGGTGGGACATATCAAGAGACCCAGTACTTC. It codes for CATAGGGTYQETQYF.

V is TRBV19 and J is TRBJ2-7; D may be TRBD2 (6 bases). This CDR3 is 13 amino acids long. CDR1 LNHDA and CDR2 SQIVND come from the germline V gene (reference sequence). The V end was cut by 3 bases, the J end by 5 bases, with 11 bases between. Written as DNA, the CDR3 is TGTGCCAGTAGTATCTTGCGGGGAAACGAGCAGTACTTC. It is translated as CASSILRGNEQYF.

The chain links TRBV5-5 to TRBJ2-5; unclear D gene. Germline CDR1 is SGHKS and CDR2 is YYEKEE (reference sequence). CDR3 size: 12 residues. V dropped 6 bases and J dropped 3 bases, with 9 bases sitting between them. The CDR3 is CASNRPKETQYF. The CDR3 DNA sequence: TGTGCCAGCAATAGGCCGAAAGAGACCCAGTACTTC.

The chain employs TRBV29-1 and TRBJ2-3; D ambiguous. The CDR3 is 14 residues long. Germline CDR1 reads SQVTM; CDR2 reads ANQGSEA. Trimming left V 0 bases short and J 2 bases short, with 9 bases between. CDR3 protein: CSVEDPLSTDTQYF. The CDR3 DNA is TGCAGCGTTGAAGATCCCTTATCCACAGATACGCAGTATTTT.

The genes are TRBV28 and TRBJ1-2, with 7 bases aligning to TRBD1. The germline V gene has CDR1 MDHEN and CDR2 SYDVKM. The CDR3 spans 19 residues. V was pared by 7 bases and J by 8 bases, with 28 bases of the junction left unmatched. CDR3 loop: CASTHNGETGVGLSGGYTF. In nucleotides, the CDR3 is TGTGCCAGCACTCACAATGGGGAAACAGGGGTCGGCCTATCGGGAGGCTACACCTTC.

In regard to this clone: Other DNA sequences in the sample encode the same CDR3. The genes are TRBV18 and TRBJ1-4; 7 bases are a match to TRBD1. The CDR3 spans 15 residues. CDR1 is KGHSH and CDR2 is LQKENI in the germline V gene. V lost 3 bases, J lost 7 bases, and 8 bases stayed unmatched. In DNA, the CDR3 is TGTGCCAGCTCACCTCGGACAGGTGGCGGTGAAAAACTGTTTTTT. It codes for CASSPRTGGGEKLFF.

The V call is TRBV15, the J call TRBJ1-2; weak D call: TRBD1 (6 bases). Germline V gene sequence: CDR1 LNHNV, CDR2 YYDKDF (reference sequence). The CDR3 runs 15 residues. V was pared by 5 bases and J by 3 bases, with 16 bases between. CDR3 amino acids: CATSGGWREDYGYTF. The CDR3 region has the DNA TGTGCCACCAGCGGGGGCTGGAGGGAGGACTATGGCTACACCTTC.

The CDR3 nucleotides are TGTGCCAGCAGGCTGTGGGCAGGGGGTTCCACCGGGGAGCTGTTTTTT. Translation gives CASRLWAGGSTGELFF. V gene TRBV27 combines with J gene TRBJ2-2; TRBD1 agrees at 7 bases. Trimming removed 6 bases from V and 4 bases from J; junction bases left unmatched: 11. Germline values: CDR1 MNHEY, CDR2 SMNVEV (reference sequence). The CDR3 consists of 16 residues.

The rearrangement joins TRBV19 to TRBJ1-5; D uncertain. Germline V lookup: CDR1 LNHDA, CDR2 SQIVND (reference sequence). V dropped 4 bases and J dropped 0 bases, with 10 bases sitting between them. The CDR3 runs to 15 residues. The CDR3 coding sequence is TGTGCCAGTAGTAGACGGTACGATAGCAATCAGCCCCAGCATTTT. Translated, it gives CASSRRYDSNQPQHF.

This clone was counted once. The chain carries TRBV18 and TRBJ2-5, with TRBD2 as a possible D gene (6 bases). This CDR3 is 16 amino acids long. Germline CDR1 KGHSH, CDR2 LQKENI. V lost 3 bases and J 3 bases, leaving 17 bases between the germline ends. The CDR3 sequence is CASSPGSGLVKETQYF. The CDR3 DNA sequence: TGTGCCAGCTCACCGGGGAGCGGGCTGGTGAAAGAGACCCAGTACTTC.

The chain carries TRBV28 and TRBJ1-2; a weak D match, TRBD1 (6 bases). The CDR3 is 12 residues long. Trimming cost V 7 bases and J 4 bases, with 10 bases left between them. Germline V gives CDR1 MDHEN, CDR2 SYDVKM. CDR3 nucleotides: TGTGCCAGCATCGCACAGGGCTATGGCTACACCTTC. Translated: CASIAQGYGYTF.